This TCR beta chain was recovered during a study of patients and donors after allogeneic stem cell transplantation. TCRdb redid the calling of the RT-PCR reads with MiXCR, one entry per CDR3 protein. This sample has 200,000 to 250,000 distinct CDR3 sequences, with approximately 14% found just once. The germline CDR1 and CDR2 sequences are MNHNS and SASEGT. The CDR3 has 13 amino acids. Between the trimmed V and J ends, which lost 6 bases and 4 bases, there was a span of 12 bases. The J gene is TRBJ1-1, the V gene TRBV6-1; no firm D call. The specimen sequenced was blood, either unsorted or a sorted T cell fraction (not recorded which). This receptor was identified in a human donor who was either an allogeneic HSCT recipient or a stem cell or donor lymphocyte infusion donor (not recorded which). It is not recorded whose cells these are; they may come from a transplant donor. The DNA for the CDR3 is TGTGCCAGCAGCGTAACGACCGGCACTGAAGCTTTCTTT. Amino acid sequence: CASSVTTGTEAFF.